The 27 T cell receptor beta chains presented below share a single source sample, sequenced in a study of Ad26.COV2.S vaccination and SARS-CoV-2 variants. The treatment here: around 19 received Ad26.COV2.S at low or high dose, single or two shots; about 5 received placebo; per-sample allocation not given. At day 63 after the first vaccine or placebo injection, samples were drawn. Here immunoSEQ multiplex PCR was the method, and the copy in TCRdb shows in-frame clones only, minus some. The sample consists of about 250,000 clones, around nine tenths of them appearing once. The specimen was peripheral blood, collected in a trial of Ad26.COV2.S vaccine versus placebo. These receptor sequences come from a person aged 18-65 years who received the Ad26.COV2.S COVID-19 vaccine or a placebo.

This chain connects TRBV11-2 to TRBJ2-5; D remains ambiguous. Germline V CDR1 and CDR2: SGHAT, FQNNGV. This CDR3 region has 11 residues. The ends were cut back, 1 base at V and 4 bases at J, with 1 base in the middle. The CDR3 here is CASSLGETQYF. CDR3 in DNA: TGTGCCAGCAGCTTAGGAGAGACCCAGTACTTC.

This clone has more than one count but fewer than ten. The gene calls are TRBV6-4 and TRBJ2-7, with TRBD2 matching over 9 bases. Per the germline V gene, CDR1 is MRHNA and CDR2 is SNTAGT. The V and J ends lost 3 bases and 2 bases, in that order; junction bases with no gene match: 5. The CDR3 is made up of 15 amino acids. The CDR3 region has the DNA TGTGCCAGCAGTGAAGATGCGGGGGGGCCCTACGAGCAGTACTTC. Residues: CASSEDAGGPYEQYF.

The CDR3 DNA is TGTGCCAGCAGCCCGACAGGGACGGGAGGCTACACCTTC. This codes for CASSPTGTGGYTF. The rearrangement uses TRBV7-9 and TRBJ1-2; TRBD1 matches at 7 bases. From germline, CDR1 is SEHNR and CDR2 FQNEAQ (reference sequence). CDR3 length: 13 residues. V trimming: 5 bases; J trimming: 8 bases; junction bases outside the gene matches: 8.

V gene TRBV4-3 combines with J gene TRBJ1-2; D not certain. CDR1 is LGHNA and CDR2 is YSLEER in the germline V gene. The CDR3 contains 15 residues. V lost 0 bases and J lost 3, with 11 bases in between. This CDR3 reads CASSQDRAGYYGYTF. The CDR3 DNA reads TGCGCCAGCAGCCAAGATCGAGCGGGATACTATGGCTACACCTTC.

This clone has only a few counts. This sequence joins TRBV5-6 and TRBJ2-1; D ambiguous. The CDR3 covers 13 residues. Per germline, CDR1 SGHDT and CDR2 YYEEEE. The V gene lost 2 bases and the J gene lost 8 bases, with 11 bases spanning the gap. The chain's CDR3 is CASSLRRFDEQFF. CDR3 in DNA: TGTGCCAGCAGCTTAAGAAGGTTCGATGAGCAGTTCTTC.

In this sample, this clone turned up once. The chain has TRBV7-2 and TRBJ1-1; 8 bases match TRBD1. Germline V gene sequence: CDR1 SGHTA, CDR2 FQGNSA. This CDR3 spans 14 amino acids. V shed 5 bases, J shed 6 bases, and the junction held 8 bases outside the gene matches. The CDR3 protein is CASSTTGGRAEAFF. The CDR3 DNA reads TGTGCCAGCAGCACCACAGGGGGTCGGGCTGAAGCTTTCTTT.

V and J are TRBV5-6 and TRBJ2-5, with D perhaps matching TRBD1 or TRBD2 (5 bases each). V was clipped by 1 base and J by 5 bases, with 18 bases between them. Looked up from germline, CDR1 is SGHDT and CDR2 is YYEEEE. The CDR3 extends over 16 amino acids. The CDR3: CASSLIGTLGIETQYF. The CDR3 DNA sequence: TGTGCCAGCAGCTTGATAGGGACGTTGGGGATCGAGACCCAGTACTTC.

This clone was observed a handful of times. The V and J genes are TRBV3-1 (or the pseudogene TRBV3-2) and TRBJ2-1, with TRBD2 identical over 9 bases. Losses at the gene ends were 4 bases for V and 4 bases for J; bases not matched to a gene: 5. The CDR3 contains 15 residues. The V gene's germline CDR1 is LGHDT and CDR2 YNNKEL (reference sequence). CDR3 sequence: CASSRTSDPYNEQFF. In DNA form, the CDR3 reads TGTGCCAGCAGCCGGACTAGCGACCCGTACAATGAGCAGTTCTTC.

The CDR3 DNA follows: TGTGCCAGTAAAGAGAAGGTCGGCAATCAGCCCCAGCATTTT. Its translation is CASKEKVGNQPQHF. V gene TRBV19 combines with J gene TRBJ1-5; D gene ambiguous. With 7 bases removed from V and 2 bases from J, the gap between germline ends came to 12 bases. This CDR3 spans 14 amino acids. CDR1 is LNHDA and CDR2 is SQIVND in the germline V gene (reference sequence).

This clone was detected once. V is TRBV6-1 and J is TRBJ1-4, with D maybe TRBD1 (5 bases). Germline V gene lookup returns CDR1 MNHNS and CDR2 SASEGT. The length of the CDR3 is 14 residues. Trimming shortened V by 3 bases and J by 8 bases, and 13 bases separated the two germline ends. The CDR3 region is CASSDSGTNEKLFF. The CDR3, as DNA: TGTGCCAGCAGTGACTCCGGGACCAACGAAAAACTGTTTTTT.

The chain carries TRBV6-4 and TRBJ1-5; D might be TRBD1 (5 bases). The CDR3 consists of 15 residues. V lost 5 bases to trimming and J lost 6 bases, with 17 bases between them. From germline, CDR1 is MRHNA and CDR2 SNTAGT. In DNA, the CDR3 is TGTGCCAGCAGTTCACTCGGTGGGGGAGGTCAGCCCCAGCATTTT. This gives the protein CASSSLGGGGQPQHF.

The count of this clone is one. CDR3 protein: CASSQTRGRAGNEQFF. The CDR3 nucleotides read TGTGCCAGCAGCCAGACGAGGGGAAGGGCTGGGAATGAGCAGTTCTTC. V gene TRBV14 combines with J gene TRBJ2-1; D tentatively fits TRBD1 or TRBD2 (5 bases each). The CDR3 extends over 16 amino acids. Per the germline V gene, CDR1 is SGHDN and CDR2 is FVKESK. The V gene lost 3 bases and the J gene lost 7 bases, with 19 bases spanning the gap.

The V call is TRBV4-2, the J call TRBJ2-7; TRBD2 agrees at 7 bases. CDR3 size: 14 residues. Germline CDR1 is LGHNA and CDR2 is YNFKEQ. Unmatched junction bases numbered 3, after V lost 2 bases and J lost 2 bases. Here the CDR3 DNA reads TGTGCCAGCAGCCAACAGCGGGGTACCTACGAGCAGTACTTC. Residues: CASSQQRGTYEQYF.

The chain carries TRBV7-2 and TRBJ2-5; no clear D gene. Trimming left V 4 bases short and J 5 bases short, with 5 bases between. This CDR3 is built from 11 residues. Looked up from germline, CDR1 is SGHTA and CDR2 is FQGNSA. The CDR3 spells CASSSRETQYF. The CDR3, as DNA: TGTGCCAGCAGCTCAAGGGAGACCCAGTACTTC.

This clone was observed a single time. This chain links TRBV27 with TRBJ2-5; D might be TRBD2 (7 bases). V was pared by 5 bases and J by 6 bases, with 16 bases between. CDR1 MNHEY and CDR2 SMNVEV come from the germline V gene (reference sequence). There are 14 residues in the CDR3. The DNA of the CDR3 is TGTGCCAGCAGTCCCGTGGGGGGGGCGCAGACCCAGTACTTC. Amino acid sequence: CASSPVGGAQTQYF.

The chain links TRBV2 to TRBJ2-3, with D possibly being TRBD2 (5 bases). CDR1 SNHLY and CDR2 FYNNEI come from the germline V gene. This CDR3 is 14 amino acids long. The germline V and J ends were trimmed by 8 bases and 0 bases, with 12 bases remaining between them. The CDR3 DNA sequence: TGTGCCAGCCAGCGGATAACGAGCACAGATACGCAGTATTTT. Amino acid sequence: CASQRITSTDTQYF. Supplemented by reference TRBV2 and TRBJ2-3, the full variable domain reads EPEVTQTPSHQVTQMGQEVILRCVPISNHLYFYWYRQILGQKVEFLVSFYNNEISEKSEIFDDQFSVERPDGSNFTLKIRSTKLEDSAMYFCASQRITSTDTQYFGPGTRLTVL.

The chain has TRBV6-6 and TRBJ1-3; a possible D gene is TRBD1 (5 bases). Trimming shortened V by 6 bases and J by 0 bases, and 18 bases separated the two germline ends. Germline V gene data show CDR1 as MNHNY and CDR2 as SVGAGI (reference sequence). This CDR3 comprises 17 residues. The CDR3 reads CASSRLETAISGNTIYF. CDR3 nucleotides: TGTGCCAGCAGCCGATTAGAGACAGCGATCTCTGGAAACACCATATATTTT.

The CDR3 bases are TGTGCCAGCAAGAAAAATAGCGCCCCTTTAGAGACCCAGTACTTC. The encoded protein is CASKKNSAPLETQYF. This chain uses TRBV2 with TRBJ2-5; possible D gene TRBD2, 5 bases. V lost 7 bases and J lost 4, with 19 bases in between. Germline loops: CDR1 SNHLY, CDR2 FYNNEI. The CDR3 length is 15 residues.

V and J are TRBV2 and TRBJ1-1; TRBD1 matches 7 bases. In germline, CDR1 is SNHLY, CDR2 FYNNEI. V dropped 5 bases and J dropped 0; count of bases not matched to a gene: 9. This CDR3 region has 16 residues. This chain's CDR3 is CASSTAPGQMNTEAFF. CDR3 bases: TGTGCCAGCAGTACGGCCCCGGGACAGATGAACACTGAAGCTTTCTTT.

The chain recombines TRBV15 with TRBJ1-1; TRBD1 matches at 7 bases. The germline V gene encodes CDR1 LNHNV and CDR2 YYDKDF (reference sequence). This CDR3 contains 14 residues. Germline trimming cut 2 bases from V and 3 bases from J; bases unmatched to any gene: 3. This chain's CDR3 is CATSRSGQDTEAFF. CDR3 nucleotides: TGTGCCACCAGCAGATCCGGACAGGACACTGAAGCTTTCTTT.

There are a few counts of this clone. The rearrangement uses TRBV5-4 and TRBJ2-7, with D possibly TRBD2 on 6 matching bases. The CDR3 covers 15 residues. CDR1 SGHNT and CDR2 YYREEE come from the germline V gene (reference sequence). V was shortened by 0 bases and J by 0 bases, with 10 bases between the two germline ends. In DNA, the CDR3 is TGTGCCAGCAGCTTGGATCCCGGGAGCTCCTACGAGCAGTACGTC. The encoded protein is CASSLDPGSSYEQYV.

This chain links TRBV5-1 with TRBJ1-2, with 9 bases identical to TRBD1. Germline values: CDR1 SGHRS, CDR2 YFSETQ. CDR3 size: 20 residues. The J segment lost 1 base and the V segment lost 0 bases, leaving 16 bases of the junction unmatched. CDR3 in DNA: TGCGCCAGCAGCTTGGCGGGACCCGGGACAGGGACTCGGGTTAACTATGGCTACACCTTC. Encoded protein: CASSLAGPGTGTRVNYGYTF.

V and J are TRBV6-2 or TRBV6-3 and TRBJ2-7, with 15 positions matching TRBD2. V was pared by 6 bases and J by 1 base, with 7 bases of the junction left unmatched. CDR3 length: 17 residues. CDR1 and CDR2 (germline): MNHEY, SVGEGT. The CDR3 loop reads CASSSLGLAGGSYEQYV. The CDR3, as DNA: TGTGCCAGCAGCAGCCTAGGACTAGCGGGAGGGTCCTACGAGCAGTACGTC.

This chain links TRBV11-3 with TRBJ2-6; D unresolved. Trimming removed 4 bases at V and 1 base at J, with 11 bases between. This CDR3 is 16 amino acids long. CDR1 is SGHNT, CDR2 YENEEA, per germline. As DNA, the CDR3 is TGTGCCAGCAGCTCCGTCACGGATTCTGGGGCCAACGTCCTGACTTTC. It encodes CASSSVTDSGANVLTF.

As to this clone: Other DNA sequences of this sample code for an identical CDR3. This chain joins TRBV29-1 and TRBJ2-2; 10 bases are shared with TRBD2. The CDR3 extends over 15 amino acids. Germline assignment: CDR1 SQVTM and CDR2 ANQGSEA. V lost 4 bases and J lost 0; bases outside the gene matches: 2. The CDR3, as DNA: TGCAGCGTTGGGAGCGGGAGGGCGAACACCGGGGAGCTGTTTTTT. Its protein product is CSVGSGRANTGELFF.

CDR3 region: CASSFRDIIYNEQFF. CDR3 DNA sequence: TGTGCCAGCAGCTTCCGGGACATTATCTACAATGAGCAGTTCTTC. The chain has TRBV7-9 and TRBJ2-1; the D gene is possibly TRBD1 (6 bases). The CDR3 loop spans 15 amino acids. The germline gives CDR1 SEHNR, CDR2 FQNEAQ (reference sequence). The V end lost 3 bases, the J end lost 3 bases, and 12 bases lay between the germline ends. Filled out from reference TRBV7-9 and TRBJ2-1, the complete variable domain reads DTGVSQNPRHKITKRGQNVTFRCDPISEHNRLYWYRQTLGQGPEFLTYFQNEAQLEKSRLLSDRFSAERPKGSFSTLEIQRTEQGDSAMYLCASSFRDIIYNEQFFGPGTRLTVL.

This sequence joins TRBV7-2 and TRBJ1-3; D unresolved. In germline, CDR1 is SGHTA, CDR2 FQGNSA. The V end lost 7 bases, the J end lost 0 bases, and 10 bases lay between the germline ends. The length of the CDR3 is 14 residues. The DNA for the CDR3 is TGTGCCAGCACTCCACAGCGCTCTGGAAACACCATATATTTT. It is translated as CASTPQRSGNTIYF. The complete variable domain, with remaining parts taken from reference TRBV7-2 and TRBJ1-3, reads GAGVSQSPSNKVTEKGKDVELRCDPISGHTALYWYRQSLGQGLEFLIYFQGNSAPDKSGLPSDRFSAERTGGSVSTLTIQRTQQEDSAVYLCASTPQRSGNTIYFGEGSWLTVV.